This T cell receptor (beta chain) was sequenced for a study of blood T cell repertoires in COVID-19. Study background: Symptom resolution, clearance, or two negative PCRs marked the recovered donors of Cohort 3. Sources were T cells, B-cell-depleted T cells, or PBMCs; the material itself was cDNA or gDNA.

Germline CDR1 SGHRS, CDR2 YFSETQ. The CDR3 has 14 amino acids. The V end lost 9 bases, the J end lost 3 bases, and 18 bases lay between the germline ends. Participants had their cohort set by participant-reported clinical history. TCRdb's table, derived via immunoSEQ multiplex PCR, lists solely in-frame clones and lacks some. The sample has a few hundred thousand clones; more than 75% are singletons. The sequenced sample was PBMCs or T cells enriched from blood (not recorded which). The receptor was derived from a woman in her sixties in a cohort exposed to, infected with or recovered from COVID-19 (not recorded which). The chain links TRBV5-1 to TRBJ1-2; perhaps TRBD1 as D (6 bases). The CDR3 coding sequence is TGCGCCAACAGGAGGGGGTTTAGGGACTATGGCTACACCTTC. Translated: CANRRGFRDYGYTF.